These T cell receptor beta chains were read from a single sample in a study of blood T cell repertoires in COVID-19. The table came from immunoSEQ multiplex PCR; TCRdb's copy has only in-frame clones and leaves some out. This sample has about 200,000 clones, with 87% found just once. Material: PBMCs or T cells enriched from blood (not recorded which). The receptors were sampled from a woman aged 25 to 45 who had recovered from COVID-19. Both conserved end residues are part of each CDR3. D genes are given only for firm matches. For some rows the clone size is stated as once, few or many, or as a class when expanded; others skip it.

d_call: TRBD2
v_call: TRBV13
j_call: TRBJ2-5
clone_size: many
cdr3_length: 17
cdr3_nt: TGTGCCAGCAGCACAACGGGGACTAGCGGGAGCCGAGAGACCCAGTACTTC
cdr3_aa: CASSTTGTSGSRETQYF

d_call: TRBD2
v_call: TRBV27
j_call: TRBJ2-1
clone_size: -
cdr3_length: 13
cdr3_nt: TGTGCCAGTAGGCTAGCGGGGTACAATGAGCAGTTCTTC
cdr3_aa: CASRLAGYNEQFF

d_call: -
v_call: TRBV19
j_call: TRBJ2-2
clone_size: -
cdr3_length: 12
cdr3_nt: TGTGCCAGCATAGACTACACCGGGGAGCTGTTTTTT
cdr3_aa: CASIDYTGELFF

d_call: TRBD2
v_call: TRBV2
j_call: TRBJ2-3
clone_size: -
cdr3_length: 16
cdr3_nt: TGTGCCAGCAGTTCCTTTCGGCGGGAGAGCACAGATACGCAGTATTTT
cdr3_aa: CASSSFRRESTDTQYF

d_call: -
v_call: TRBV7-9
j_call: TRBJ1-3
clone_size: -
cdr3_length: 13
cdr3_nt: TGTGCCAGCAGCTTGAGCTCTGGAAACACCATATATTTT
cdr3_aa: CASSLSSGNTIYF

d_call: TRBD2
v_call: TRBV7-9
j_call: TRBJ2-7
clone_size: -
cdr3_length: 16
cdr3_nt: TGTGCCAGCAGTTTAGCCATAGCGGGAGGGTCCTACGAGCAGTACTTC
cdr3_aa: CASSLAIAGGSYEQYF

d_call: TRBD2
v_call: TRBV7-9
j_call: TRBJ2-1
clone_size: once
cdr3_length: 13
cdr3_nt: TGTGCCGGCACGGCGGGAGGGACAGATGAGCAGTTCTTC
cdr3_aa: CAGTAGGTDEQFF

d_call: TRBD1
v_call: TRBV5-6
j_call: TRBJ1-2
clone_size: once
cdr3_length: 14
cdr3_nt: TGTGCCAGCAGCCGCGGGACAGCTCCCTATGGCTACACCTTC
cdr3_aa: CASSRGTAPYGYTF

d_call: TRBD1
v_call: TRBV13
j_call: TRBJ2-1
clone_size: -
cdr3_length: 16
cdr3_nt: TGTGCCAGCAGCTTAGGCCCGGGACAGGAGTACAATGAGCAGTTCTTC
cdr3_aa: CASSLGPGQEYNEQFF

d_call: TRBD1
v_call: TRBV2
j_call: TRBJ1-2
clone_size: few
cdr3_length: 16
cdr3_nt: TGTGCCAGCACAGAGGGGGGTACAGGGGGCAACTATGGCTACACCTTC
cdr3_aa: CASTEGGTGGNYGYTF

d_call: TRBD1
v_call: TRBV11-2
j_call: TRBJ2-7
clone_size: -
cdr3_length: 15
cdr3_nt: TGTGCCAGCAGCTCGCACACCGGGACAGCCTACGAGCAGTACTTC
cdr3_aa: CASSSHTGTAYEQYF

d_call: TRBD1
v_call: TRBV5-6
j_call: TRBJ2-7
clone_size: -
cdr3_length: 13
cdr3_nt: TGTGCCAGCAGCCCGGACAGGGCCTACGAGCAGTACTTC
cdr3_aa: CASSPDRAYEQYF

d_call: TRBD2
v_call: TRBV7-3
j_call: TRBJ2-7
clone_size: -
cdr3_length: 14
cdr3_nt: TGTGCCAGCAGCCCAGGGACTAGCTTTGGGGAGCAGTACTTC
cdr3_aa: CASSPGTSFGEQYF

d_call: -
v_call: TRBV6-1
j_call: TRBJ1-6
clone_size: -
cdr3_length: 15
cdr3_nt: TGTGCCAGCAGTGAAACTGAGAGATATAATTCACCCCTCCACTTT
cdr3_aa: CASSETERYNSPLHF

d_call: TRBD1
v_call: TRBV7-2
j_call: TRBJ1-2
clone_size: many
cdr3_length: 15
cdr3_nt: TGTGCCAGCAGCTTAGAGCTAACAGGGGCTTATGGCTACACCTTC
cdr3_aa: CASSLELTGAYGYTF

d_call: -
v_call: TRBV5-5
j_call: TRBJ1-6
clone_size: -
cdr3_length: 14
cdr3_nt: TGTGCCAGCAGCTTGAATGGGGCCGATTCACCCCTCCACTTT
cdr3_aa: CASSLNGADSPLHF

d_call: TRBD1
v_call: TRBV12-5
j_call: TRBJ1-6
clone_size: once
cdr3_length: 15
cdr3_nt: TGTGCTAGTGTTCGTGACAGGGGGAGGAATTCACCCCTCCACTTT
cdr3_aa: CASVRDRGRNSPLHF

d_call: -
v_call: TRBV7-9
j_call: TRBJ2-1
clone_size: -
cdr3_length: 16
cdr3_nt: TGTGCCAGCAGCTCGCTAGATCCAGACTCCTACAATGAGCAGTTCTTC
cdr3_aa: CASSSLDPDSYNEQFF

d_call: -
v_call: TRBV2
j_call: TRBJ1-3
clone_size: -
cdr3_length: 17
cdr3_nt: TGTGCCAGCAGTGGGGGCGGGAGGCGATTACTCGGAAACACCATATATTTT
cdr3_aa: CASSGGGRRLLGNTIYF

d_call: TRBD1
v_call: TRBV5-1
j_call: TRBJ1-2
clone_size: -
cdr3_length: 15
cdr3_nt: TGCGCCAGCAGCTATACAGGGGGCGAGAAGGCGGGCTACACCTTC
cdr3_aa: CASSYTGGEKAGYTF

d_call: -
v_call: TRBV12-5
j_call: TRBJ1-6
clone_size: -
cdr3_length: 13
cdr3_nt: TGTGCTAGCGGTGGGGCCGCTAATTCACCCCTCCACTTT
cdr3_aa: CASGGAANSPLHF

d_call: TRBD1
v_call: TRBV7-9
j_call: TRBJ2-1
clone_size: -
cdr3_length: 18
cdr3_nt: TGTGCCAGCTCGACCGGGACAGGATTGAAGGGCTCCTACAATGAGCAGTTCTTC
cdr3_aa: CASSTGTGLKGSYNEQFF

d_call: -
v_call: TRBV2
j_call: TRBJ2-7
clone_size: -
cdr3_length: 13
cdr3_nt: TGTGCCAGCAGCCACGTGCGTACCTACGAGCAGTACTTC
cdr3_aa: CASSHVRTYEQYF

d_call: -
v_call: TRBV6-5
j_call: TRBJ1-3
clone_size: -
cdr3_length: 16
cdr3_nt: TGTGCCAGCAGTTACGTCTCAGGGGCGCAGGGAAACACCATATATTTT
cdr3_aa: CASSYVSGAQGNTIYF

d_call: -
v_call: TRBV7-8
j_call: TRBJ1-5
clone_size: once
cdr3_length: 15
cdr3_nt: TGTGCCAGCAGCTTAGAACAGGATAGCAATCAGCCCCAGCATTTT
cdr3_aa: CASSLEQDSNQPQHF

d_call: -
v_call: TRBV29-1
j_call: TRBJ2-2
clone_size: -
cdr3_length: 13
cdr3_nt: TGCAGCGTTGAGGGGCCCAGGACCGGGGAGCTGTTTTTT
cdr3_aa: CSVEGPRTGELFF

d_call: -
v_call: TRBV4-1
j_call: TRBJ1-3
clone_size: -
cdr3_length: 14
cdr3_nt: TGCGCCAGCAGCCAAGTTACAGAGGGAAACACCATATATTTT
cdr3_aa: CASSQVTEGNTIYF

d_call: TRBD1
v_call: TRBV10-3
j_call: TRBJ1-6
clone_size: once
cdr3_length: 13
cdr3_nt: TGTGCCATCAGGGACAGGGGAGATTCACCCCTCCACTTT
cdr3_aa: CAIRDRGDSPLHF

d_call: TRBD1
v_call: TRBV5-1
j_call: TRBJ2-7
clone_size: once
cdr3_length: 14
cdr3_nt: TGCGCCAGCATGGTGTCGACAGGGACGGGGGAGCAGTACTTC
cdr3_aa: CASMVSTGTGEQYF

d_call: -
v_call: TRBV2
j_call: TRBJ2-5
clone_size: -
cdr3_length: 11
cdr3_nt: TGTGCCAGCAGGGGCGAAGAGACCCAGTACTTC
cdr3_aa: CASRGEETQYF

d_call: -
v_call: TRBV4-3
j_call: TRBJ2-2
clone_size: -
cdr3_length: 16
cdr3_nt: TGCGCCAGCAGCCAGGGGGCGACAGATTACACCGGGGAGCTGTTTTTT
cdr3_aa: CASSQGATDYTGELFF

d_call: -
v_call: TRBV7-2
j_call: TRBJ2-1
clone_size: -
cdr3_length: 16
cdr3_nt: TGTGCCAGCACAATATACAGGTTTAGCTCCTACAATGAGCAGTTCTTC
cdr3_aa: CASTIYRFSSYNEQFF